Below are 15 T cell receptor beta chains sequenced from a single sample in a study of beta chain features in type 1 diabetes. Study results and caveats: Among patients with Type 1 diabetes, TCRB CDR3s were moderately but significantly shorter in every one of the four CD4+ subsets.

Their recognized antigens are unknown. Isolated RNA was reverse transcribed in full, so expressed TCRB transcripts were sequenced. Measured with immunoSEQ multiplex PCR; TCRdb has only the in-frame clones, and not every one. The sample has about 390,000 clones; 9.6% are singletons. The sample was central memory CD4+ T cells from blood. The receptors come from a man under 40 with type 1 diabetes.

The chain combines TRBV4-1 with TRBJ1-2; 8 nucleotides agree with TRBD1. Germline trimming cut 4 bases from V and 1 base from J; bases unmatched to any gene: 2. The CDR3 runs 14 residues. The germline V gene has CDR1 MGHRA and CDR2 YSYEKL. CDR3 coding DNA: TGCGCCAGCAGCCGGGGACAGGATAACTATGGCTACACCTTC. Its protein product is CASSRGQDNYGYTF.

This clone was counted only a few times. In DNA, the CDR3 is TGCGCCAGCAGCTTGGCGGGACAGGGGGTTCGCTCCTACGAGCAGTACTTC. It yields the protein CASSLAGQGVRSYEQYF. This rearrangement joins TRBV5-1 to TRBJ2-7, with TRBD1 matching over 11 bases. Germline CDR1 and CDR2: SGHRS and YFSETQ. The CDR3 length is 17 residues. Trimming at V came to 0 bases and at J to 0 bases, leaving 5 bases not matched to a gene.

V is TRBV28 and J is TRBJ2-3, with a tentative D call TRBD2 (5 bases). The CDR3 contains 15 residues. The V and J ends lost 5 bases and 4 bases respectively, with 16 bases between them. CDR1 MDHEN and CDR2 SYDVKM come from the germline V gene. CDR3 in DNA: TGTGCCAGCAGTCCGAGGACTGCTTCTGCAGATACGCAGTATTTT. It yields the protein CASSPRTASADTQYF.

The chain couples TRBV7-2 to TRBJ2-7; D ambiguous. CDR1 is SGHTA, CDR2 FQGNSA, per germline. The CDR3 covers 13 residues. The ends were cut back, 3 bases at V and 6 bases at J, with 12 bases in the middle. The CDR3 protein is CASSFQRRSEQYF. CDR3 coding DNA: TGTGCCAGCAGCTTCCAACGCAGGTCCGAGCAGTACTTC.

With regard to this clone: The sample carries other DNA sequences with the same CDR3. The chain links TRBV29-1 to TRBJ2-1, with 8 bases that match TRBD2. CDR1 is SQVTM, CDR2 ANQGSEA, per germline. V trimming: 4 bases; J trimming: 12 bases; junction bases outside the gene matches: 11. The CDR3 has 13 residues. CDR3: CSVGGGGAGGQFF. The CDR3 region has the DNA TGCAGCGTTGGGGGCGGTGGGGCGGGAGGGCAGTTCTTC.

This clone occurred a few times. The genes are TRBV7-6 and TRBJ1-2, with D unclear. This CDR3 has 14 residues. CDR1 is SGHVS and CDR2 is FNYEAQ in the germline V gene. The germline V and J ends were trimmed by 6 bases and 7 bases, with 18 bases remaining between them. This CDR3 is CASSFEATRGGYTF. CDR3 nucleotides: TGTGCCAGCAGTTTTGAGGCCACCCGAGGTGGCTACACCTTC.

The V and J genes are TRBV27 and TRBJ2-1; 14 bases line up with TRBD2. The trim removed 3 bases at V and 8 bases at J, leaving 6 bases unmatched. Germline V gene lookup returns CDR1 MNHEY and CDR2 SMNVEV (reference sequence). The length of the CDR3 is 16 residues. CDR3 region: CASSFTGTSGSYEQFF. CDR3 DNA: TGTGCCAGCAGTTTTACCGGGACTAGCGGGAGTTATGAGCAGTTCTTC.

There are a few counts of this clone. The V and J genes are TRBV4-1 and TRBJ2-1, with 7 bases aligning to TRBD2. Germline trimming cut 1 base from V and 2 bases from J; bases unmatched to any gene: 2. Germline CDR1 reads MGHRA; CDR2 reads YSYEKL. This CDR3 contains 15 residues. CDR3 amino acids: CASSQAGGAYNEQFF. CDR3 DNA sequence: TGCGCCAGCAGCCAAGCGGGAGGCGCCTACAATGAGCAGTTCTTC.

Worth noting for this clone: A much larger clone differs by one base, so this may be a read error. This chain uses TRBV11-2 with TRBJ1-1; D remains unclear. V was clipped by 1 base and J by 1 base, with 4 bases between them. There are 13 residues in the CDR3. Germline CDR1 SGHAT, CDR2 FQNNGV. The CDR3 nucleotides read TGTGCCAGCAGCTTAGTGGGGAACACTGAAGCTTTCTTT. Translating it yields CASSLVGNTEAFF.

This clone has a handful of counts. The chain combines TRBV11-2 with TRBJ2-5, with D perhaps TRBD2 (5 bases). The CDR3 contains 13 residues. Trimming cost V 5 bases and J 2 bases, with 9 bases left between them. In germline, CDR1 is SGHAT, CDR2 FQNNGV. The DNA of the CDR3 is TGTGCCAGCAGCCGGACTGTACAAGAGACCCAGTACTTC. Its translation: CASSRTVQETQYF. Supplemented by reference TRBV11-2 and TRBJ2-5, the full variable domain reads EAGVAQSPRYKIIEKRQSVAFWCNPISGHATLYWYQQILGQGPKLLIQFQNNGVVDDSQLPKDRFSAERLKGVDSTLKIQPAKLEDSAVYLCASSRTVQETQYFGPGTRLLVL.

This clone was recorded a few times. V gene TRBV7-2 combines with J gene TRBJ2-3; TRBD2 might be the D (5 bases). The CDR3 runs to 14 residues. Trimming pared 2 bases from V and 3 bases from J, leaving 9 bases between. Germline CDR1 and CDR2: SGHTA and FQGNSA. The CDR3 sequence: CASSLNPGTDTQYF. For the CDR3, the DNA is TGTGCCAGCAGCTTAAACCCGGGAACAGATACGCAGTATTTT. Drawing the rest from reference TRBV7-2 and TRBJ2-3, the complete variable domain is GAGVSQSPSNKVTEKGKDVELRCDPISGHTALYWYRQSLGQGLEFLIYFQGNSAPDKSGLPSDRFSAERTGGSVSTLTIQRTQQEDSAVYLCASSLNPGTDTQYFGPGTRLTVL.

The chain joins TRBV6-5 to TRBJ1-2; maybe TRBD1 (6 bases). Per the germline V gene, CDR1 is MNHEY and CDR2 is SVGAGI. V lost 7 bases, J lost 6 bases, and 18 bases lay in between. The CDR3 has 14 residues. CDR3 bases: TGTGCCAGCACCAACAGGGACTCTGAGGATGGCTACACCTTC. Translation: CASTNRDSEDGYTF.

This clone has more than one count but fewer than ten. The CDR3, as DNA: TGCGCCAGCAGCATTGGACGGGGGGATTTCTACGAGCAGTACTTC. Translation gives CASSIGRGDFYEQYF. The gene calls are TRBV5-1 and TRBJ2-7, with TRBD2 identical over 7 bases. The CDR3 is made up of 15 amino acids. Germline lookup yields CDR1 SGHRS and CDR2 YFSETQ. J was trimmed by 3 bases and V by 4 bases; bases with no gene match: 10.

The chain links TRBV19 to TRBJ2-3; 7 bases fit TRBD1. Germline loops: CDR1 LNHDA, CDR2 SQIVND (reference sequence). Germline trimming cut 4 bases from V and 4 bases from J; bases unmatched to any gene: 8. The CDR3 runs to 15 residues. The CDR3: CASSTLRTGADTQYF. The CDR3 DNA follows: TGTGCCAGTAGTACCCTCCGGACAGGCGCAGATACGCAGTATTTT.

The rearrangement uses TRBV6-4 and TRBJ2-3; 10 bases align to TRBD1. Germline V CDR1 and CDR2: MRHNA, SNTAGT. Trimming removed 5 bases from V and 4 bases from J; junction bases left unmatched: 6. This CDR3 is 15 amino acids long. CDR3 loop: CASSYGTGVPDTQYF. In DNA, the CDR3 is TGTGCCAGCAGTTACGGGACAGGGGTGCCAGATACGCAGTATTTT.